This section outlines one T cell receptor beta chain sequence together with its context. The record originates from a study of T cell responses to AZD1222 COVID-19 vaccine. The CDR3 spans 18 residues. V was clipped by 6 bases and J by 0 bases; unmatched bases: 9. Per the germline V gene, CDR1 is MNHEY and CDR2 is SVGEGT. The data were produced by immunoSEQ multiplex PCR, yet TCRdb's version contains in-frame clones alone and is incomplete. The data show around 150,000 clones, 90% seen once. This clonotype was sampled from an adult in good health. The source was peripheral blood, collected on day 0 of AZD1222 vaccination. V gene TRBV6-2 or TRBV6-3 combines with J gene TRBJ2-2, with 11 nucleotides matching TRBD2. The CDR3 protein is CASSRTLAGGPNTGELFF. The CDR3 nucleotides read TGTGCCAGCAGCAGGACCTTAGCGGGGGGGCCGAACACCGGGGAGCTGTTTTTT.